This T cell receptor (beta chain) appears in the sequencing data of a study of control samples from healthy donors and cancer patients. There are 15 residues in the CDR3. The V gene end was trimmed by 0 bases and the J gene end by 0 bases; junction bases not matched to a gene: 0. The germline CDR1 and CDR2 sequences are SGHRS and YFSETQ. About this clone: This sample includes further DNA sequences coding for the same CDR3.

Using immunoSEQ multiplex PCR, the repertoire was profiled, and TCRdb retains in-frame clones only, with some absent. The data show 150,000 to 200,000 clones, 85% to 95% seen once. V and J are TRBV5-1 and TRBJ1-5; 7 nucleotides agree with TRBD1. Source material: blood. This sequence originates from a woman between 18 and 29 years old in good health. The CDR3 region has the DNA TGCGCCAGCAGCTTGGGACAGGGTAGCAATCAGCCCCAGCATTTT. It encodes CASSLGQGSNQPQHF.